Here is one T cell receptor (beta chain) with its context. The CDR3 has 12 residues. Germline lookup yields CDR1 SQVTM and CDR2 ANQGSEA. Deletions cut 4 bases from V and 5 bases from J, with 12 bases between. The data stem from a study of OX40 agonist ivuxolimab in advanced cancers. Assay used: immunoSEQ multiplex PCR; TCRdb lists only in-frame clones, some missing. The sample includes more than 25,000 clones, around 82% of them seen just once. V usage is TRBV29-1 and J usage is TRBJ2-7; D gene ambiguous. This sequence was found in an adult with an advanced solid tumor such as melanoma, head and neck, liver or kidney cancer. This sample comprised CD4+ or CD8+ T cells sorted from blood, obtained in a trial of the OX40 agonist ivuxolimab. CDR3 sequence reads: CSVAAGSNEQYF. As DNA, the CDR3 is TGCAGCGTTGCAGCAGGTAGCAACGAGCAGTACTTC.